Included here is one T cell receptor beta chain sequence, with context. Per the germline V gene, CDR1 is SGHNT and CDR2 is YYREEE (reference sequence). This CDR3 has 14 residues. The junction had 6 bases not matched to a gene; V was cut back by 0 bases and J by 6 bases. These data belong to a study of shared clonotypes between healthy human individuals. Healthy HIV-negative adults with no recent acute infections or vaccinations were recruited as donors. Replicate PCRs were loaded with 300 ng DNA from unsorted PBMC, some 33,000 T cell genomes. DNA from unsorted PBMC was sequenced on ten immunoSEQ deep assay plates. Profiling relied on immunoSEQ multiplex PCR, and the TCRdb table lists in-frame clones only, not all of them. The repertoire holds fewer than 600,000 clones, with about 74% as singletons.

This chain uses TRBV5-4 with TRBJ2-7, with 7 bases lining up with TRBD1. Sequencing used PBMCs. The sequence derives from a woman between 35 and 50 years old in good health. Some clones in this sample may be carry-over from other donors' samples. The CDR3 region is CASSLDRGRSEQYF. For the CDR3, the DNA is TGTGCCAGCAGCTTGGATAGGGGGCGGAGCGAGCAGTACTTC. The variable domain in full, completed from reference TRBV5-4 and TRBJ2-7, reads ETGVTQSPTHLIKTRGQQVTLRCSSQSGHNTVSWYQQALGQGPQFIFQYYREEENGRGNFPPRFSGLQFPNYSSELNVNALELDDSALYLCASSLDRGRSEQYFGPGTRLTVT.